The 6 T cell receptor beta chains in this list originate from one sample, sequenced in a study of cytomegalovirus exposure and HLA in healthy donors. 13 Jbeta primers and 60 Vbeta primers were used for the PCR. TCRdb's copy holds only in-frame clones and misses some; the assay was immunoSEQ multiplex PCR. Among some 91,000 clones, 60% to 65% were seen once, and the ten largest hold approximately 2.2%. The specimen was PBMCs. These receptor sequences come from a human donor in good health.

The V and J genes are TRBV5-5 and TRBJ1-2; possibly TRBD1 for D (5 bases). The CDR3 extends over 15 amino acids. Trimming shortened V by 6 bases and J by 1 base, and 16 bases separated the two germline ends. The germline CDR1 and CDR2 sequences are SGHKS and YYEKEE (reference sequence). DNA for the CDR3: TGTGCCAGCACCCTTGGCGGGGGATTTAACTATGGCTACACCTTC. Protein product: CASTLGGGFNYGYTF.

The CDR3 reads CASSLGGGAVSETQYF. As DNA, the CDR3 is TGTGCCAGCAGCTTGGGCGGGGGGGCCGTGTCCGAGACCCAGTACTTC. This chain links TRBV5-6 with TRBJ2-5; 9 positions match TRBD2. Germline assignment: CDR1 SGHDT and CDR2 YYEEEE. The CDR3 sequence is 16 residues long. Losses at the gene ends were 0 bases for V and 5 bases for J; bases not matched to a gene: 8.

CDR3 DNA sequence: TGCGCCAGCAGCTTGGGGGCAGGGGGGGAAAAACTGTTTTTT. Translation: CASSLGAGGEKLFF. This sequence joins TRBV5-1 and TRBJ1-4; TRBD1 agrees at 7 bases. CDR1 and CDR2 from the germline V gene are SGHRS and YFSETQ. The CDR3 totals 14 residues. J gave up 8 bases and V 0 bases, and 4 bases lay outside the gene matches.

This chain links TRBV5-4 with TRBJ2-7, with D possibly matching TRBD1 (6 bases). Looked up from germline, CDR1 is SGHNT and CDR2 is YYREEE (reference sequence). V was pared by 0 bases and J by 1 base, with 11 bases between. The CDR3 extends over 15 amino acids. Here the CDR3 DNA reads TGTGCCAGCAGCTTGGGGGGGCCTCCTTCCTACGAGCAGTACTTC. Its protein product is CASSLGGPPSYEQYF.

The chain has TRBV6-6 and TRBJ1-5; 9 nucleotides match TRBD1. The V and J ends lost 6 bases and 5 bases, in that order; junction bases with no gene match: 11. Germline CDR1 and CDR2: MNHNY and SVGAGI (reference sequence). The CDR3 covers 16 residues. The CDR3 DNA follows: TGTGCCAGCAGCACCATTTTACAGGGGGCTGATCAGCCCCAGCATTTT. Translated: CASSTILQGADQPQHF.

The CDR3 protein is CASSSPTGQPQHF. In nucleotides, the CDR3 is TGTGCCAGCAGCTCCCCCACTGGACAACCCCAGCATTTT. The chain is built from TRBV7-9 and TRBJ1-5, with D tentatively TRBD1 (5 bases). With 4 bases removed from V and 10 bases from J, the gap between germline ends came to 14 bases. This CDR3 spans 13 amino acids. Per the germline V gene, CDR1 is SEHNR and CDR2 is FQNEAQ (reference sequence). Complete variable domain (other parts from reference TRBV7-9 and TRBJ1-5): DTGVSQNPRHKITKRGQNVTFRCDPISEHNRLYWYRQTLGQGPEFLTYFQNEAQLEKSRLLSDRFSAERPKGSFSTLEIQRTEQGDSAMYLCASSSPTGQPQHFGDGTRLSIL.